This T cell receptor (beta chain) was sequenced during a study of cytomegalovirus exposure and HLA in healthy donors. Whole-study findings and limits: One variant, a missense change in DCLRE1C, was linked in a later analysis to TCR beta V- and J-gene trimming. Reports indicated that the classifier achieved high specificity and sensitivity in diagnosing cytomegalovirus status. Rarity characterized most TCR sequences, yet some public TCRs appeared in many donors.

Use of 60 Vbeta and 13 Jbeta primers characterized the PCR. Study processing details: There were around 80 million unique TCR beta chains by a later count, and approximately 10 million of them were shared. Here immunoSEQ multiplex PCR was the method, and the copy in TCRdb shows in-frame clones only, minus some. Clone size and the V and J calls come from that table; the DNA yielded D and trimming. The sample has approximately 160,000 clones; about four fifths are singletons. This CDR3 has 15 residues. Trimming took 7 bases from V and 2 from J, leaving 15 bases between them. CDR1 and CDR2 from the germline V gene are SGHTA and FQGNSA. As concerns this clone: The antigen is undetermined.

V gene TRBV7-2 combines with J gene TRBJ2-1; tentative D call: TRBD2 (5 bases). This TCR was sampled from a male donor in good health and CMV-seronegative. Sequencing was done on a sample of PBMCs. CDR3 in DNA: TGTGCCAGCACCGTTAATCCGGGGACCTACAATGAGCAGTTCTTC. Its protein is CASTVNPGTYNEQFF. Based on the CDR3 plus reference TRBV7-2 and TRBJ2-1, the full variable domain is GAGVSQSPSNKVTEKGKDVELRCDPISGHTALYWYRQSLGQGLEFLIYFQGNSAPDKSGLPSDRFSAERTGGSVSTLTIQRTQQEDSAVYLCASTVNPGTYNEQFFGPGTRLTVL.